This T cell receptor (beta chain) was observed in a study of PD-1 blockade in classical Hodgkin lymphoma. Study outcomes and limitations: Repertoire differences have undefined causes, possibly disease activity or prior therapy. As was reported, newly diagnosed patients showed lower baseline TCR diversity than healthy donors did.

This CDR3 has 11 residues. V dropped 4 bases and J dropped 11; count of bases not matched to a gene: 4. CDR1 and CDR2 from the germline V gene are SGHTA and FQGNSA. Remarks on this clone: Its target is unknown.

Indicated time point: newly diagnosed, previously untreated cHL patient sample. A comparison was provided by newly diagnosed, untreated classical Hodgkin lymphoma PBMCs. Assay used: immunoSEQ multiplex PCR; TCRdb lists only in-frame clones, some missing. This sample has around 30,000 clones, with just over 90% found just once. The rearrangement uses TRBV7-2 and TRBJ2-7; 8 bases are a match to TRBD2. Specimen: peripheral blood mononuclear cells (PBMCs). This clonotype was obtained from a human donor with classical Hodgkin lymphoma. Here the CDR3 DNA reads TGTGCCAGCAGCTCTGGACTAGCAAAGTACTTC. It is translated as CASSSGLAKYF.